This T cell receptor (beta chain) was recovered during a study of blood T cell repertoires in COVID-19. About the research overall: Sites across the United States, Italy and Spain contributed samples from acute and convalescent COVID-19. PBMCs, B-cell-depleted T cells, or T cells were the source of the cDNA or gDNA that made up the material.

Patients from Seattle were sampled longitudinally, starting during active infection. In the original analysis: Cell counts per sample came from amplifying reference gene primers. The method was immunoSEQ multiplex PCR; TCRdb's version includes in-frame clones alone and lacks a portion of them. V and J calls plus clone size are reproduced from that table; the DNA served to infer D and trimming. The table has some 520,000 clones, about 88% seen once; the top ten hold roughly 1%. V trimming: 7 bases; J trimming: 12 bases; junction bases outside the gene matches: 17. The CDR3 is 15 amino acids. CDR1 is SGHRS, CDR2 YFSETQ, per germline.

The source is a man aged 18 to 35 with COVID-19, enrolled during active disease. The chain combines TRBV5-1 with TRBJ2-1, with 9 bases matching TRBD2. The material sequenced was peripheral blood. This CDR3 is CASAGGLAEGIRQFF. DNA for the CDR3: TGCGCCAGCGCGGGGGGGCTAGCTGAAGGCATTAGGCAGTTCTTC.